The sequence of this TCR beta chain was determined in a study of blood T cell repertoires in COVID-19. Overall study context: From the United States, Italy and Spain came samples of acute and convalescent COVID-19. PBMCs, B-cell-depleted T cells, or T cells were the source of the cDNA or gDNA that made up the material.

While infection was still active, Seattle patients were enrolled and then followed longitudinally. From germline, CDR1 is LNHNV and CDR2 YYDKDF (reference sequence). CDR3 length: 15 residues. The trim removed 5 bases at V and 7 bases at J, leaving 11 bases unmatched. As processed by the authors: Cell counts per sample came from amplifying reference gene primers. Some clones are missing from TCRdb's copy, which holds only in-frame ones; the method was immunoSEQ multiplex PCR. That table furnishes V, J and clone size, whereas the DNA furnished D and trimming. Found here are fewer than 300,000 clones, approximately 89% of them singletons; the top ten hold over 2%.

The clonotype comes from a woman aged 30 to 39 with COVID-19, enrolled during active disease. The chain couples TRBV15 to TRBJ2-1; 7 nucleotides match TRBD2. Sequences were obtained from peripheral blood. CDR3 amino acids: CATSRVKREMNEQFF. The CDR3 DNA is TGTGCCACCAGCCGAGTGAAGCGGGAAATGAATGAGCAGTTCTTC.